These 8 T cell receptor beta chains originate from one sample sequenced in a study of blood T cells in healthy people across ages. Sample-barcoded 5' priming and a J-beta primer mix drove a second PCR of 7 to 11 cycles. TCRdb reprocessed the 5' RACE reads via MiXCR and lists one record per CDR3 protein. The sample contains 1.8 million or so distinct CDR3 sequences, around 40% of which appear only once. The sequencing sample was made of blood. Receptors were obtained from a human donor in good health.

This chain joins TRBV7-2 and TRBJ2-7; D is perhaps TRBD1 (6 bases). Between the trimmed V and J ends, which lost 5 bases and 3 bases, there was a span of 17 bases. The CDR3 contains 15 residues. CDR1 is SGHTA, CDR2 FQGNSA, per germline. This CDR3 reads CASSLTTGYSYEQYF. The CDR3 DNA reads TGTGCCAGCAGCCTCACTACAGGGTATAGCTACGAGCAGTACTTC.

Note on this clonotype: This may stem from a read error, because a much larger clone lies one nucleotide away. The CDR3 DNA reads as TGTGCCAGCAGCTTAGGTGGGGACCCTGGGGCCAACGTCCTGACTTTC. Translating gives CASSLGGDPGANVLTF. V and J are TRBV7-2 and TRBJ2-6; D is perhaps TRBD1 or TRBD2 (5 bases each). CDR3 length equals 16 residues. The V and J ends lost 1 base and 2 bases respectively, with 9 bases between them. Germline CDR1 is SGHTA and CDR2 is FQGNSA.

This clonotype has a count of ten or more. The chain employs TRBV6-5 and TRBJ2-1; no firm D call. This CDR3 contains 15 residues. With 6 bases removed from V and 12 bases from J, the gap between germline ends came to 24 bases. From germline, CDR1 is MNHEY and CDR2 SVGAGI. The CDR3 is CASRLPTAVGFRQFF. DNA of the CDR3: TGTGCCAGCAGACTACCCACCGCCGTAGGGTTTCGGCAGTTCTTC.

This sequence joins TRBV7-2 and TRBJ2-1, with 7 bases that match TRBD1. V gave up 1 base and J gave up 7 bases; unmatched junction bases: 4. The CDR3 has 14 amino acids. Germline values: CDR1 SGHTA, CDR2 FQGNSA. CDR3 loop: CASSLVGQRNEQFF. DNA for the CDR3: TGTGCCAGCAGCTTAGTGGGACAGAGAAATGAGCAGTTCTTC.

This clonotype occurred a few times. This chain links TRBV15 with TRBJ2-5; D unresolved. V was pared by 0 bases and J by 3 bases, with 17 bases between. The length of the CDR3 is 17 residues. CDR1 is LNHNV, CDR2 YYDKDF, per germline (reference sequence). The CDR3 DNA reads TGTGCCACCAGCAGAGATTTAGGCAGGCGATCTAAAGAGACCCAGTACTTC. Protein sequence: CATSRDLGRRSKETQYF.

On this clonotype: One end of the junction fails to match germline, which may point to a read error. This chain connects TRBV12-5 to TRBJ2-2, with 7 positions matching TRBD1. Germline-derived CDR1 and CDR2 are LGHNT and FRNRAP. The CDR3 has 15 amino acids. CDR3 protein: CASGQTGWYTGELFF. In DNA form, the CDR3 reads TGCGCTAGTGGTCAGACAGGGTGGTACACCGGGGAGCTGTTTTTT.

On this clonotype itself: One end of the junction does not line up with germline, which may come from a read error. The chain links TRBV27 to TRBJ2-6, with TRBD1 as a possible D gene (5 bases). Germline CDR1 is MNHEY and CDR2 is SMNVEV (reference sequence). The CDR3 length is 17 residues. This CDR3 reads CASSFSGPVSGADVLTF. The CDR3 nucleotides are TGTGCCAGCAGTTTCTCTGGACCGGTCTCTGGGGCCGACGTCCTGACTTTC. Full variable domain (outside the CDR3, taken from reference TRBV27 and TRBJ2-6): EAQVTQNPRYLITVTGKKLTVTCSQNMNHEYMSWYRQDPGLGLRQIYYSMNVEVTDKGDVPEGYKVSRKEKRNFPLILESPSPNQTSLYFCASSFSGPVSGADVLTFGAGSRLTVL.

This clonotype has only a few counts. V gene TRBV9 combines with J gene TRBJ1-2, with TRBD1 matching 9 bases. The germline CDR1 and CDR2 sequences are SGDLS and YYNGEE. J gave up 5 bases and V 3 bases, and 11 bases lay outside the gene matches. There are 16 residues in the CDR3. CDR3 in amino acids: CASSEGQGPGFYGYTF. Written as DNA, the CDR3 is TGTGCCAGCAGCGAGGGACAGGGACCGGGTTTTTATGGCTACACCTTC.